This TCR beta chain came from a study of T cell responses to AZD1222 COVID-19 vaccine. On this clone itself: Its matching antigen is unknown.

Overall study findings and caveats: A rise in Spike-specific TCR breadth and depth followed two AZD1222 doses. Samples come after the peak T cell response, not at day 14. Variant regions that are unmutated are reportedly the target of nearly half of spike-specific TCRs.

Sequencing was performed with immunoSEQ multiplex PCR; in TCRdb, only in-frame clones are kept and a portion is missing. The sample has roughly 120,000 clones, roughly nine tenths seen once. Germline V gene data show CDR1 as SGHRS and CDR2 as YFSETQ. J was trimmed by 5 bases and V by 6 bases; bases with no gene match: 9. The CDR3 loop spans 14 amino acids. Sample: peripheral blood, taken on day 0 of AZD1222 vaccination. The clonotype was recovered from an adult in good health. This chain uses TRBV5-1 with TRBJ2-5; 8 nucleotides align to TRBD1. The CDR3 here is CASKGRDRGETQYF. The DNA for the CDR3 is TGCGCCAGCAAAGGTAGAGACAGGGGTGAGACCCAGTACTTC.